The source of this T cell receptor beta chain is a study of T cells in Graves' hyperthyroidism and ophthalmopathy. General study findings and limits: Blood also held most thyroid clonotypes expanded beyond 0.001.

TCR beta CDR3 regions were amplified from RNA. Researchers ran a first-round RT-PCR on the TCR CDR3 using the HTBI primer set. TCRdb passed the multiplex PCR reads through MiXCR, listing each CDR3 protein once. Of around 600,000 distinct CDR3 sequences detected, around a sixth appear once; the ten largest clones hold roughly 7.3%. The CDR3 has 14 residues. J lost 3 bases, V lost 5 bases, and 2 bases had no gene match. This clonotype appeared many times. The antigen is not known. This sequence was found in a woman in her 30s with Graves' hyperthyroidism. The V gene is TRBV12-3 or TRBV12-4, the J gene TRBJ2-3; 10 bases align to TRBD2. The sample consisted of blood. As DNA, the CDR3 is TGTGCCAGCAGTACACTAGCGGGGACAGATACGCAGTATTTT. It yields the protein CASSTLAGTDTQYF.